This TCR beta chain stems from a study of T cells after yellow fever vaccination. TCRdb passed the 5' RACE reads through MiXCR, listing each CDR3 protein once. The sample holds approximately 550,000 distinct CDR3 sequences, approximately 12% seen once. The table lists this clonotype with a few counts. What it recognizes is unknown. Overall study findings and caveats: FACS-sorted repertoires might harbor abundant contaminating clonotypes from the bulk population.

Specimen: PBMCs, collected on the day of the yellow fever booster vaccination. This receptor was taken from a man aged 25-45 years who received the YFV17D yellow fever vaccine.

The CDR3 DNA reads TGTGCCAGCAGCTCCCGGGACTGGGGGAAGGAAAAACTGTTTTTT. Translating it yields CASSSRDWGKEKLFF. This chain joins TRBV21-1 and TRBJ1-4; the DNA was not compared with TRBD1, the D call given in the table. TRBV21-1 is recorded as a pseudogene. The length of the CDR3 is 15 residues.